The rows below give T cell receptor beta chains drawn from one sample of a study of T cell repertoires in cytomegalovirus infection. TCRdb processed the reads anew with MiXCR; each CDR3 protein has one entry. The sample shows some 600,000 distinct CDR3 sequences, 20% to 25% of them seen only once. Sequencing was performed on CD8+ T cells from PBMCs. The receptors come from a human donor in good health (CMV status not recorded). Some clones in this sample may be carry-over from other donors' samples. The CDR3 runs from the conserved cysteine through the conserved F or W. A D gene is named only where the DNA matches it firmly. Not every row has a clone size; where given, it reads once, few, many or a size class.

abundance	v_gene	d_gene	j_gene	CDR3aa	CDR3nt
few	TRBV6-2/TRBV6-3	-	TRBJ1-5	CASRPRTGQPQHF	TGTGCCAGCAGACCTAGGACGGGGCAGCCCCAGCATTTT
-	TRBV14	TRBD1	TRBJ1-4	CASSQKQGAPNEKLFF	TGTGCCAGCAGCCAAAAACAGGGGGCTCCTAATGAAAAACTGTTTTTT
few	TRBV5-6	-	TRBJ1-1	CASSSTGTYVNPHTEAFF	TGTGCCAGCAGCTCGACTGGGACATACGTCAACCCCCACACTGAAGCTTTCTTT
few	TRBV25-1	TRBD1	TRBJ1-1	CASSSWGQGFTEAFF	TGTGCCAGCAGTTCCTGGGGACAGGGGTTTACTGAAGCTTTCTTT
-	TRBV6-5	TRBD1	TRBJ2-1	CASSFSGTGFNEQFF	TGTGCCAGCAGTTTCTCCGGGACAGGGTTCAATGAGCAGTTCTTC
-	TRBV4-1	TRBD1	TRBJ2-5	CASSQGDRYQETQYF	TGCGCCAGCAGCCAAGGGGACAGGTACCAAGAGACCCAGTACTTC
few	TRBV20-1	-	TRBJ1-2	CSARDFGGAEANYGYTF	TGCAGTGCTAGAGATTTCGGGGGGGCTGAAGCTAACTATGGCTACACCTTC
once	TRBV2	-	TRBJ1-2	CATSGRGYTF	TGTGCCACTTCGGGGCGGGGCTACACCTTC
few	TRBV29-1	-	TRBJ1-2	CSVESGLRYGYTF	TGCAGCGTTGAGTCAGGCCTTCGGTATGGCTACACCTTC
few	TRBV7-9	-	TRBJ2-4	CASSVTGRGAKNIQYF	TGTGCCAGCAGCGTGACAGGGCGGGGAGCGAAAAACATTCAGTACTTC
-	TRBV9	TRBD2	TRBJ2-1	CASSVADSGGERAYNEQFF	TGTGCCAGCAGCGTAGCTGATAGCGGGGGCGAGCGAGCCTACAATGAGCAGTTCTTC
-	TRBV6-1	-	TRBJ2-2	CASRATGPYTGELFF	TGTGCCAGCAGAGCAACCGGGCCATACACCGGGGAGCTGTTTTTT
-	TRBV20-1	-	TRBJ1-1	CSARGFGGQNTEAFF	TGCAGTGCTAGGGGGTTTGGGGGGCAGAACACTGAAGCTTTCTTT
-	TRBV11-2	-	TRBJ2-7	CASSLVFRAHLDEQYF	TGTGCCAGCAGCTTAGTGTTCAGGGCCCACCTTGACGAGCAGTACTTC
-	TRBV11-2	TRBD2	TRBJ2-5	CASSREGIETQYF	TGTGCCAGCAGCCGGGAGGGGATTGAGACCCAGTACTTC
-	TRBV20-1	-	TRBJ1-1	CSARDRVNTEAFF	TGCAGTGCTAGAGATAGGGTAAACACTGAAGCTTTCTTT
few	TRBV7-8	-	TRBJ2-5	CASSLGGGLETQYF	TGTGCCAGCAGCTTAGGAGGTGGTTTAGAGACCCAGTACTTC
-	TRBV11-2	-	TRBJ2-1	CASSSPDNEQFF	TGTGCCAGCAGCTCACCCGACAATGAGCAGTTCTTC
few	TRBV4-1	-	TRBJ2-5	CASSQALREETQYF	TGCGCCAGCAGCCAAGCCCTCCGAGAGGAGACCCAGTACTTC
-	TRBV6-6	TRBD1	TRBJ2-2	CACGTGGSGELFF	TGTGCCTGCGGGACAGGGGGCAGCGGGGAGCTGTTTTTT
few	TRBV7-9	-	TRBJ2-5	CASRVGTTQYF	TGTGCCAGCAGAGTTGGGACGACCCAGTACTTC
few	TRBV28	-	TRBJ1-5	CASSLWASDQPQHF	TGTGCCAGCAGTTTATGGGCAAGCGACCAGCCCCAGCATTTT
-	TRBV4-1	TRBD1	TRBJ2-2	CASKTGRGLGELFF	TGCGCCAGCAAAACGGGCAGGGGGCTAGGGGAGCTGTTTTTT
many	TRBV7-2	-	TRBJ2-5	CASSPPRTSQETQYF	TGTGCCAGCAGCCCTCCCCGTACCTCCCAAGAGACCCAGTACTTC
few	TRBV6-2/TRBV6-3	-	TRBJ1-6	CASSYLGDPSSYNSPLHF	TGTGCCAGCAGTTACCTGGGGGACCCGAGCTCCTATAATTCACCCCTCCACTTT
-	TRBV4-3	-	TRBJ2-1	CASSQGLVTYNEQFF	TGCGCCAGCAGCCAAGGACTAGTCACCTACAATGAGCAGTTCTTC
-	TRBV10-3	TRBD1	TRBJ2-7	CAISYLDRGTYEQYF	TGTGCCATCAGTTATTTGGACAGGGGGACCTACGAGCAGTACTTC
-	TRBV27	TRBD2	TRBJ2-1	CASSLSFRLAVYNEQFF	TGTGCCAGCAGTTTATCCTTCCGACTAGCGGTTTACAATGAGCAGTTCTTC
-	TRBV6-2/TRBV6-3	-	TRBJ2-2	CASRENAGVDGELFF	TGTGCCAGCAGAGAAAACGCCGGGGTTGACGGGGAGCTGTTTTTT
-	TRBV29-1	TRBD1	TRBJ2-7	CSVESGGPTYEQYF	TGCAGCGTTGAATCAGGGGGACCTACCTACGAGCAGTACTTC
many	TRBV19	TRBD1	TRBJ2-2	CASSIGQGHTVNTGELFF	TGTGCCAGTAGTATCGGACAGGGCCATACCGTCAACACCGGGGAGCTGTTTTTT
-	TRBV7-8	-	TRBJ1-1	CASSPLQGRTEAFF	TGTGCCAGCAGCCCCCTTCAGGGACGCACTGAAGCTTTCTTT
-	TRBV7-9	-	TRBJ1-1	CTSSAGGVEAFF	TGTACCAGCAGCGCGGGAGGAGTTGAAGCTTTCTTT
many	TRBV7-3	TRBD2	TRBJ2-1	CASSLPSGVQNEQFF	TGTGCCAGCAGTTTACCAAGCGGGGTCCAAAATGAGCAGTTCTTC
-	TRBV20-1	TRBD2	TRBJ2-1	CSARDLAGASSSYNEQFF	TGCAGTGCTAGAGATTTAGCGGGGGCCTCCAGCTCCTACAATGAGCAGTTCTTC
-	TRBV10-1	-	TRBJ2-2	CASSGVGGPYTGELFF	TGCGCCAGCAGTGGTGTGGGGGGGCCGTACACCGGGGAGCTGTTTTTT
few	TRBV2	-	TRBJ2-3	CASSVSRQGNTDTQYF	TGTGCCAGCAGTGTAAGTCGGCAGGGTAACACAGATACGCAGTATTTT
-	TRBV7-2	TRBD1	TRBJ1-2	CASSSRDRGLNYGYTF	TGTGCCAGCAGCAGCAGGGACAGGGGACTTAACTATGGCTACACCTTC